This paragraph reports one T cell receptor (beta chain). Its specificity is unknown. These data originate in a study of shared clonotypes between healthy human individuals. Study as a whole: Participating donors consisted of a couple of women and a few men aged 18 to 49.

The CDR3 runs 13 residues. The V gene's germline CDR1 is SGHTA and CDR2 FQGTGA. Trimming left V 4 bases short and J 2 bases short, with 8 bases between. Study-wide findings and caveats: Among the subsets, naive ones generally showed larger estimated richness than memory ones. For sorted subsets, rarefaction showed incomplete sequencing despite large depth.

Running of the assay took place at deep level. Clones were sequenced by immunoSEQ multiplex PCR, and TCRdb holds only the in-frame ones, with some missing. The sample yields more than 900,000 clones, about four fifths seen once. This TCR was recovered from a man younger than 30 in good health. Some clones in this sample may be carry-over from other donors' samples. The sample consisted of memory CD4+ T cells from PBMCs. Indicated subset: CD45RA-negative fraction. The V call is TRBV7-3, the J call TRBJ2-5, with D possibly matching TRBD1 (6 bases). CDR3 DNA sequence: TGTGCCAGCAGCTACGACAGGCAAGAGACCCAGTACTTC. This sequence encodes CASSYDRQETQYF.